This T cell receptor (beta chain) emerged from a study of cytomegalovirus exposure and HLA in healthy donors. In the PCR, 60 Vbeta and 13 Jbeta primers were used. Clones were sequenced by immunoSEQ multiplex PCR, and TCRdb holds only the in-frame ones, with some missing. The sample carries around 84,000 clones, about 78% recorded once. CDR1 is ENHRY, CDR2 SYGVKD, per germline. The CDR3 runs 13 residues. Deletions cut 8 bases from V and 1 base from J, with 9 bases between. The rearrangement uses TRBV10-3 and TRBJ1-3; D is possibly TRBD1 (6 bases). The clonotype was recovered from a man between 45 and 60 years old in good health and CMV-seronegative. The sequenced material came from PBMCs. The CDR3 protein is CAIEGQSGNTIYF. CDR3 nucleotide sequence: TGTGCCATCGAAGGACAGTCTGGAAACACCATATATTTT.